The clone carrying this T cell receptor (beta chain) was observed many times. Its cognate antigen is unknown. At one end the junction does not follow the germline gene, possibly because of a read error. The sample belongs to a study of blood T cells in healthy people across ages. In germline, CDR1 is SGHRS, CDR2 YFSETQ. The CDR3 loop spans 14 amino acids. Broader study findings: Diversity figures based on one million T cells were deemed too low. Comparison with aged donors showed that long-lived donors had more naive CD4+ cells and higher diversity. Any changes in expanded clonotypes were possibly confounded, as donor CMV status remained unknown.

Alongside a J-beta primer mix, a sample-barcoded 5' primer served in a second PCR lasting roughly 7 to 11 cycles. MiXCR was run by TCRdb on the 5' RACE reads, yielding one entry per CDR3 protein. The table lists around 990,000 distinct CDR3 sequences, around two fifths of them singletons. The genes are TRBV5-1 and TRBJ1-1; 9 bases line up with TRBD1. This TCR was sampled from a man younger than 30 in good health. Sequenced material: blood. DNA of the CDR3: TGTGCCAGCAGCTTAGGACAGGGGTACACTGAAGCTTTCTTT. Translating gives CASSLGQGYTEAFF. Full variable domain (missing parts from reference TRBV5-1 and TRBJ1-1): KAGVTQTPRYLIKTRGQQVTLSCSPISGHRSVSWYQQTPGQGLQFLFEYFSETQRNKGNFPGRFSGRQFSNSRSEMNVSTLELGDSALYLCASSLGQGYTEAFFGQGTRLTVV.